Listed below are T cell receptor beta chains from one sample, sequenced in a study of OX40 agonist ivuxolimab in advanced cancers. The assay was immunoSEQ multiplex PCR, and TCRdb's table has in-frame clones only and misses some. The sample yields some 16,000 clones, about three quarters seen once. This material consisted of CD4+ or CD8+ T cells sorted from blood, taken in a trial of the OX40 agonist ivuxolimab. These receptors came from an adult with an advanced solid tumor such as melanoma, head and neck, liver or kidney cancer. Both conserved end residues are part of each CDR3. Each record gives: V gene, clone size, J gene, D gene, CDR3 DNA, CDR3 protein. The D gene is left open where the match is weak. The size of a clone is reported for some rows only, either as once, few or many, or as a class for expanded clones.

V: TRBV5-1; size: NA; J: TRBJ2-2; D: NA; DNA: TGCGCCAGCAGCTTGGGGGCGGGGAGTACCGGGGAGCTGTTTTTT; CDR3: CASSLGAGSTGELFF
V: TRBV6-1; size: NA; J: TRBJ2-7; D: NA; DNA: TGTGCCAGTGAGAGCCGGGAAACGTACGAGCAGTACTTC; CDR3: CASESRETYEQYF
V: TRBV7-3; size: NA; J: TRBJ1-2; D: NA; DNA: TGTGCCAGCAGCTTACAGGACAGATATGGCTACACCTTC; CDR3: CASSLQDRYGYTF
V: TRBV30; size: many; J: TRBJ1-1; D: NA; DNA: TGTGCCTGGAGTGTACTTATCACGGATGAAGCTTTCTTT; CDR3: CAWSVLITDEAFF
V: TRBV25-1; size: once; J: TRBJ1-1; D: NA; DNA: TGTGCCAGCAGTGTCGTAGCCACTGAAGCTTTCTTT; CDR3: CASSVVATEAFF
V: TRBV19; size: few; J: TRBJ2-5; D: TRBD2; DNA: TGTGCCAGTAGTATCAACCGGCTAGCGGGAGGAGTGGGCCAAGAGACCCAGTACTTC; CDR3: CASSINRLAGGVGQETQYF
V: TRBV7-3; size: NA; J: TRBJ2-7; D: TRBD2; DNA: TGTGCCAGCAGCAAAGAGGCGGGAGGCGGATACGAGCAGTACTTC; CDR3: CASSKEAGGGYEQYF
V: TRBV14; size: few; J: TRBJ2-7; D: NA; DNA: TGTGCCAGCAGCAACAAGGGGGGGCCTTTCTACGAGCAGTACTTC; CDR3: CASSNKGGPFYEQYF
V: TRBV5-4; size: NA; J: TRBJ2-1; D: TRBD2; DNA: TGTGCCAGCAGCTGGGGGACTAGCGGTTACAATGAGCAGTTCTTC; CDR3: CASSWGTSGYNEQFF
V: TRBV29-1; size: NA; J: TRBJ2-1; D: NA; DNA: TGCAGCGATGGAGCTATTGAGCAGTTCTTC; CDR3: CSDGAIEQFF
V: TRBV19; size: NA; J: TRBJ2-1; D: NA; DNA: TGTGCCACTTCCTTTGGACCCAATGAGCAGTTCTTC; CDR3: CATSFGPNEQFF
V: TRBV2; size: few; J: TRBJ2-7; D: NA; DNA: TGTGCCAGCAGTGACGGGTTGGGATACTTC; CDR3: CASSDGLGYF
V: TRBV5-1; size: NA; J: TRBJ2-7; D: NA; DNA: TGCGCCAGCAGCTTGGCCACGTCGGGAGTTCTCGAGCAGTACTTC; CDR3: CASSLATSGVLEQYF
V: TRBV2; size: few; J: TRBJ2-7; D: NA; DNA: TGTGCCAGCAGTTCGGGACTCCGCTACGAGCAGTACTTC; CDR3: CASSSGLRYEQYF
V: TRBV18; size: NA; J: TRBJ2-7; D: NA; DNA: TGTGCCAGCTCACCGGCAGGGAACCACGAGCAGTACTTC; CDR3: CASSPAGNHEQYF
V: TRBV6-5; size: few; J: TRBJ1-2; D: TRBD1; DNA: TGTGCCAGCAGTTACTCCCATCACAGGGGTGGTGGCTACACCTTC; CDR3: CASSYSHHRGGGYTF
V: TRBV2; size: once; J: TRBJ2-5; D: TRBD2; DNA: TGTGCCAGCAGTGAATTGGGTGCGGGAGGGCCTTCAGAGACCCAGTACTTC; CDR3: CASSELGAGGPSETQYF
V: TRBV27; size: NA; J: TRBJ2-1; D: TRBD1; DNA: TGTGCCAGCAGTTTACGGGACAGTCTCAATGAGCAGTTCTTC; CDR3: CASSLRDSLNEQFF
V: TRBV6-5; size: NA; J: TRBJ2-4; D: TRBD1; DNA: TGTGCCAGCAGCTCCGGGACAGGGGCCGTTCAGTACTTC; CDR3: CASSSGTGAVQYF
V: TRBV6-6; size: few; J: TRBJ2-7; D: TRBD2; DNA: TGTGCCGGTTCACCAATAGCGGGAGCCTACGAGCAGTACTTC; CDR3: CAGSPIAGAYEQYF
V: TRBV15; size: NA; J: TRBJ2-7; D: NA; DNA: TGTGCCACCAGCAGAGCTAGTACAACCGAGCAGTACTTC; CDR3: CATSRASTTEQYF
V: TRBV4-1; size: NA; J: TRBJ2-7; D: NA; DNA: TGCGCCAGCAGCCAAGAGAGTACCTGGGGCGAGCAGTACTTC; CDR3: CASSQESTWGEQYF
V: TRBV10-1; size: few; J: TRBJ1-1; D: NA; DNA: TGCGCCAGCAGCCCCTCTATCGGGGGTCGAGTAGACACTGAAGCTTTCTTT; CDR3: CASSPSIGGRVDTEAFF
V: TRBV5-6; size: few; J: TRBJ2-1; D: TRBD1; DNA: TGTGCCAGCAGCTTGGCCGCAGGGGGCTCCTACAATGAGCAGTTCTTC; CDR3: CASSLAAGGSYNEQFF
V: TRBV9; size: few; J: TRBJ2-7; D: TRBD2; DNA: TGTGCCAGCAGCGTAGAAGGCGGGAGCTTCTACGAGCAGTACTTC; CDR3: CASSVEGGSFYEQYF
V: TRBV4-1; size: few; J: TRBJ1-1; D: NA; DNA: TGCGCCAGCAACACCGACTCCATGAACACTGAAGCTTTCTTT; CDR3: CASNTDSMNTEAFF
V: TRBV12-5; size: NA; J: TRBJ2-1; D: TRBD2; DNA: TGTGCTAGTGGTTTTCTAGCGGGAGTCAATGAGCAGTTCTTC; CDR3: CASGFLAGVNEQFF
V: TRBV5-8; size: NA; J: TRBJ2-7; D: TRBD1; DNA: TGTGCCAGCAGCTTGCAGGGGGCCCAAGGCTACGAGCAGTACTTC; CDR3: CASSLQGAQGYEQYF
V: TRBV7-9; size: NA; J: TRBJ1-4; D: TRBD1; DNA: TGTGCCAGCAGCCACCGGGACAGGGGGCTTAATGAAAAACTGTTTTTT; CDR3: CASSHRDRGLNEKLFF
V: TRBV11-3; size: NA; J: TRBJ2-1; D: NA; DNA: TGTGCCAGCAGCCCTTACAGGGACCGGGATGAGCAGTTCTTC; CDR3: CASSPYRDRDEQFF
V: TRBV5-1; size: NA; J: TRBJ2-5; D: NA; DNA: TGCGCCAGCAGCTTGGCCGGAGCAGGCGCGGAGACCCAGTACTTC; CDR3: CASSLAGAGAETQYF
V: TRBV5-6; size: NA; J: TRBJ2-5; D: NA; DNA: TGTGCCAGCAGCTCAAATGGGGAGGAGACCCAGTACTTC; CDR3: CASSSNGEETQYF
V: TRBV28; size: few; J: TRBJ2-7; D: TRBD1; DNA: TGTGCCAGCAGTTTATTGGACAGGGTCTACGAGCAGTACTTC; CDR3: CASSLLDRVYEQYF
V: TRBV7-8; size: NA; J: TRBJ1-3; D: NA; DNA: TGTGCCAGCAGCTCGCACCGGGACTGGATCTCTGGAAACACCATATATTTT; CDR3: CASSSHRDWISGNTIYF
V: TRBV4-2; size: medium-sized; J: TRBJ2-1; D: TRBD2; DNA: TGTGCCAGCAGCCAAACTAGCGGGAGCCCCGATGAGCAGTTCTTC; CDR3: CASSQTSGSPDEQFF
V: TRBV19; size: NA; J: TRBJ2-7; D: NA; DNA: TGTGCCAGTAGCGGGGGCGACGAGCAGTACTTC; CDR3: CASSGGDEQYF
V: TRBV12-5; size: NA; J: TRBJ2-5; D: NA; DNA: TGTGCTAGTGGTTTGAAGCCGGGACACGGGTACCAAGAGACCCAGTACTTC; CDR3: CASGLKPGHGYQETQYF
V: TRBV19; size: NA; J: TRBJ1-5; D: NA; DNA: TGTGCCAGTAGTGGGGTGGGACAAGTTTTCGAGCCCCAGCATTTT; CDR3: CASSGVGQVFEPQHF
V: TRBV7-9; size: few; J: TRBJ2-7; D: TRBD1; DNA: TGTGCCAGCAGCCGAAGGGACAGTAACTACGAGCAGTACTTC; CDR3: CASSRRDSNYEQYF
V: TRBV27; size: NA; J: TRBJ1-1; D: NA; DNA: TGTGCCAGCAGTTTAGGGGGGGGGACTGAAGCTTTCTTT; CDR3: CASSLGGGTEAFF
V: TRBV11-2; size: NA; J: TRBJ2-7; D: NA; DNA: TGTGCCAGCAGCTTAAGGCCCTACGAGCAGTACTTC; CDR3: CASSLRPYEQYF
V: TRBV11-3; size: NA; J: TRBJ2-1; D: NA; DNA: TGTGCCAGCAGCAACACAGCCCGGGACTCCTCTATCGAGCAGTTCTTC; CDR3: CASSNTARDSSIEQFF
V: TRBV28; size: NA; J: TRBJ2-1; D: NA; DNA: TGTGCCAGCAGCTTAGGGGCAGGGGACGATGAGCAGTTCTTC; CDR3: CASSLGAGDDEQFF
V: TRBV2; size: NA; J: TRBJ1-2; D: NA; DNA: TGTGCCAGCAAAGGGGACTATGGCTACACCTTC; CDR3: CASKGDYGYTF
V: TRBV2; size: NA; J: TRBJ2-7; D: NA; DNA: TGTGCCAGCAGTGAAGGGGGGTTTAACTACGAGCAGTACTTC; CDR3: CASSEGGFNYEQYF